These 16 T cell receptor beta chains share one sample of origin, sequenced in a study of naive and memory T cell subsets. A UMI-containing oligonucleotide was joined by 3' ligation to the TCR cDNA template. The SP2 primer and nested alpha and beta constant region primers amplified ligated cDNA in four rounds. TCRdb redid the calling of the 5' RACE reads with MiXCR, one entry per CDR3 protein. The sample shows about 62,000 distinct CDR3 sequences, approximately 8% of them seen only once. The receptors were sampled from a female donor in good health.

The V call is TRBV5-4, the J call TRBJ2-5, with TRBD2 matching 12 bases. V lost 4 bases, J lost 1 base, and 11 bases stayed unmatched. The CDR3 consists of 18 residues. Per the germline V gene, CDR1 is SGHNT and CDR2 is YYREEE (reference sequence). The CDR3 is CASSPGGLAGGLQETQYF. The CDR3, as DNA: TGTGCCAGCAGCCCTGGCGGGCTAGCGGGGGGGCTCCAAGAGACCCAGTACTTC.

With respect to this clonotype: Given a much more abundant clone one base away, this may be a read error. CDR3 sequence reads: CASTKGQPSSPLHF. For the CDR3, the DNA is TGTGCCAGCACCAAGGGACAGCCAAGTTCACCCCTCCACTTT. This chain connects TRBV12-3 or TRBV12-4 to TRBJ1-6, with 7 bases matching TRBD1. This CDR3 is 14 amino acids long. Trimming took 7 bases from V and 9 from J; bases not matched to a gene: 9.

The sample holds a few counts of this clonotype. This chain connects TRBV7-9 to TRBJ1-4; D gene uncertain. In germline, CDR1 is SEHNR, CDR2 FQNEAQ (reference sequence). The CDR3 loop spans 11 amino acids. V was trimmed by 2 bases and J by 5 bases, leaving 0 bases between them. Here the CDR3 DNA reads TGTGCCAGCAGCTTAAATGAAAAACTGTTTTTT. Its translation is CASSLNEKLFF. The full variable domain, rest sourced from reference TRBV7-9 and TRBJ1-4, is DTGVSQNPRHKITKRGQNVTFRCDPISEHNRLYWYRQTLGQGPEFLTYFQNEAQLEKSRLLSDRFSAERPKGSFSTLEIQRTEQGDSAMYLCASSLNEKLFFGSGTQLSVL.

This clonotype was observed a few times. The rearrangement joins TRBV20-1 to TRBJ2-3; TRBD2 aligns across 13 bases. V gave up 1 base and J gave up 0 bases; unmatched junction bases: 7. The length of the CDR3 is 18 residues. The germline V gene encodes CDR1 DFQATT and CDR2 SNEGSKA (reference sequence). CDR3 bases: TGCAGTGCTAGAGGACCGGGACTAGCGGGGCGTAGCACAGATACGCAGTATTTT. This sequence encodes CSARGPGLAGRSTDTQYF.

A few counts support this clonotype. V usage is TRBV24-1 and J usage is TRBJ2-3; weak D call: TRBD2 (6 bases). V was pared by 3 bases and J by 4 bases, with 16 bases between. The CDR3 sequence is 16 residues long. Germline CDR1 KGHDR, CDR2 SFDVKD. The CDR3 protein is CATSDPTGVAPDTQYF. The DNA for the CDR3 is TGTGCCACCAGTGATCCAACGGGAGTCGCCCCAGATACGCAGTATTTT.

The CDR3 sequence is CSVEVSNTGELFF. The CDR3 bases are TGCAGCGTTGAGGTCTCCAACACCGGGGAGCTGTTTTTT. V usage is TRBV29-1 and J usage is TRBJ2-2; D gene unclear. Germline assignment: CDR1 SQVTM and CDR2 ANQGSEA. The CDR3 sequence is 13 residues long. V shed 3 bases and J shed 2 bases, with 7 bases lying between them.

This clonotype occurred a few times. This chain uses TRBV24-1 with TRBJ2-1; D remains ambiguous. Deletions cut 1 base from V and 9 bases from J, with 9 bases between. This CDR3 comprises 13 residues. CDR1 and CDR2 (germline): KGHDR, SFDVKD. CDR3 coding DNA: TGTGCCACCAGTGATTTTACGCGCGTTGAGCAGTTCTTC. The encoded protein is CATSDFTRVEQFF.

This clonotype was observed many times. The J gene is TRBJ2-2, the V gene TRBV20-1; possible D gene TRBD1, 6 bases. With 3 bases removed from V and 4 bases from J, the gap between germline ends came to 12 bases. CDR3 size: 14 residues. Germline V gene data show CDR1 as DFQATT and CDR2 as SNEGSKA (reference sequence). CDR3 sequence: CSASAFRGTGELFF. In DNA form, the CDR3 reads TGCAGTGCTAGCGCTTTCAGGGGCACCGGGGAGCTGTTTTTT.

This clonotype was detected only a few times. This chain joins TRBV6-5 and TRBJ1-2; 9 nucleotides agree with TRBD1. The CDR3 is 17 amino acids. In germline, CDR1 is MNHEY, CDR2 SVGAGI. The J segment lost 0 bases and the V segment lost 7 bases, leaving 12 bases of the junction unmatched. CDR3 protein: CASKLTGTGYTNYGYTF. The CDR3 DNA is TGTGCCAGCAAATTAACCGGGACAGGGTATACTAACTATGGCTACACCTTC.

This clonotype was counted ten times or more. The chain couples TRBV6-5 to TRBJ2-3; D gene unclear. The CDR3 is made up of 14 amino acids. CDR1 is MNHEY, CDR2 SVGAGI, per germline. The V and J ends lost 2 bases and 5 bases respectively, with 11 bases between them. The CDR3 spells CASSYRPYRDTQYF. The CDR3 nucleotides read TGTGCCAGCAGTTACCGGCCCTATAGAGATACGCAGTATTTT.

Concerning this clonotype itself: Germline is not matched at one junction end, which may reflect a read error. The V and J genes are TRBV9 and TRBJ1-2, with TRBD1 as a possible D gene (6 bases). The CDR3 sequence is 15 residues long. Germline V lookup: CDR1 SGDLS, CDR2 YYNGEE. CDR3 in DNA: TGTGCCAGCAGCCCGGGGGCGACCCTAGGCTATGGCGACACCTTC. It translates to CASSPGATLGYGDTF.

This clonotype has ten or more counts. The chain joins TRBV20-1 to TRBJ2-1, with 8 positions matching TRBD2. The CDR3 sequence is 14 residues long. Germline lookup yields CDR1 DFQATT and CDR2 SNEGSKA (reference sequence). V lost 5 bases and J lost 7; bases outside the gene matches: 10. For the CDR3, the DNA is TGCAGTGCTCCGGATGGACTAGCTAAAAATGAGCAGTTCTTC. Encoded protein: CSAPDGLAKNEQFF.

This clonotype was counted ten times or more. V and J are TRBV7-2 and TRBJ1-4, with D maybe TRBD1 (5 bases). V was clipped by 6 bases and J by 8 bases, with 10 bases between them. Germline CDR1 SGHTA, CDR2 FQGNSA. The CDR3 extends over 12 amino acids. The CDR3 DNA reads TGTGCCAGCAGTCCAGGGCGGGAAAAACTGTTTTTT. This sequence encodes CASSPGREKLFF.

The chain combines TRBV5-1 with TRBJ2-1; the match to TRBD1 covers 12 bases. The CDR3 extends over 15 amino acids. The V and J ends lost 5 bases and 8 bases, in that order; junction bases with no gene match: 8. Germline-derived CDR1 and CDR2 are SGHRS and YFSETQ. CDR3 sequence (DNA): TGCGCCAGCAGTACGACCGGGACAGGGGGCTATGAGCAGTTCTTC. It codes for CASSTTGTGGYEQFF.

The CDR3 DNA reads TGCGCCAGCAGCCTCGGACAGGCCCAGTACCAAGAGACCCAGTACTTC. Translating it yields CASSLGQAQYQETQYF. The V gene is TRBV5-1, the J gene TRBJ2-5; 7 positions match TRBD1. J lost 0 bases, V lost 4 bases, and 9 bases had no gene match. This CDR3 is 16 amino acids long. Germline assignment: CDR1 SGHRS and CDR2 YFSETQ. The full variable domain, with the rest looked up from reference TRBV5-1 and TRBJ2-5, is KAGVTQTPRYLIKTRGQQVTLSCSPISGHRSVSWYQQTPGQGLQFLFEYFSETQRNKGNFPGRFSGRQFSNSRSEMNVSTLELGDSALYLCASSLGQAQYQETQYFGPGTRLLVL.

The J gene is TRBJ2-7, the V gene TRBV20-1, with D possibly being TRBD1 or TRBD2 (6 bases each). The CDR3 runs 14 residues. Germline V gene sequence: CDR1 DFQATT, CDR2 SNEGSKA (reference sequence). V lost 0 bases, J lost 2 bases, and 11 bases lay in between. The CDR3 region is CSARDYGGPYEQYF. DNA of the CDR3: TGCAGTGCTAGAGATTACGGGGGCCCCTACGAGCAGTACTTC.